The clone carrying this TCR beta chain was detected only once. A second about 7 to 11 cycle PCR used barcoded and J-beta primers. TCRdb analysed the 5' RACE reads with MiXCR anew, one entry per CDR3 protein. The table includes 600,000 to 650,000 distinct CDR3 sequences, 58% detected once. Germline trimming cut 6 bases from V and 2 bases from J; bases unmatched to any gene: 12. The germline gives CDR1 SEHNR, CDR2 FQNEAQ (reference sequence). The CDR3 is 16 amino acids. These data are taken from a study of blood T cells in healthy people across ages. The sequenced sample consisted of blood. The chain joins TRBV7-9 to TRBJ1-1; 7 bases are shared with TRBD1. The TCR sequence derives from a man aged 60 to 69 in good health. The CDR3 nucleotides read TGTGCCAGCAGGGGGGACAGCAAAGGGCGCAACACTGAAGCTTTCTTT. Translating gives CASRGDSKGRNTEAFF.